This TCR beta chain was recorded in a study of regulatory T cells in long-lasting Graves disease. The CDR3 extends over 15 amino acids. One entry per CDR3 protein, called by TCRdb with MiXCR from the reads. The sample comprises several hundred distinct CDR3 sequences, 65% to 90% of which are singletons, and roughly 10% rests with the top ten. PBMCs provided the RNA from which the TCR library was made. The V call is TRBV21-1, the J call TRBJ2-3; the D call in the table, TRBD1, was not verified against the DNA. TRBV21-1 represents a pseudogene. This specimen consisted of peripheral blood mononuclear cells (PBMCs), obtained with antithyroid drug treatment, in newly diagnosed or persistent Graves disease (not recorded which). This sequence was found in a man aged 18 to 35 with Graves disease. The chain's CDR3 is CASSKKLSGAGTQYF. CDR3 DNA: TGTGCCAGCAGCAAAAAGCTTTCAGGGGCGGGTACGCAGTATTTT.